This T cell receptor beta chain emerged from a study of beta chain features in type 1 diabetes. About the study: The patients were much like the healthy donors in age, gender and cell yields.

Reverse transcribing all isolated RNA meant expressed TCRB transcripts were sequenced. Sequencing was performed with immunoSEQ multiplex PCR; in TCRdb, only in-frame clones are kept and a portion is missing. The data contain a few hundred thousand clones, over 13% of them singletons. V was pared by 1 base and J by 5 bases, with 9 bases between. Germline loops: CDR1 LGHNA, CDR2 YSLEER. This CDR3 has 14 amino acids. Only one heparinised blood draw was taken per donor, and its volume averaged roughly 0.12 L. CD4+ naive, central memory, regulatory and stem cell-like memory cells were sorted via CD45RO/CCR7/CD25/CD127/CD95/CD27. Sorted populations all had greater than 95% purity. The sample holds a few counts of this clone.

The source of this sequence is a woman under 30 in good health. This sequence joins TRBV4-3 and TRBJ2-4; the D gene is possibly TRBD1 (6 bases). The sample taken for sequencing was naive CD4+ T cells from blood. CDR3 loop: CASSQGTAQNIQYF. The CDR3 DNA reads TGCGCCAGCAGCCAAGGGACAGCACAAAACATTCAGTACTTC.